This TCR beta chain was identified in a study of identical twins. The cDNA had a unique molecular identifier and a template-switch universal primer site. MiXCR, applied by TCRdb to the 5' RACE reads, yields one record per CDR3 protein. The repertoire has around 650,000 distinct CDR3 sequences, 7.1% of them found once; the top ten carry about 1.6%. Points from the study as a whole: Conclusions relied on cross-sectional statistical analysis, not following the same donors. Memory repertoires showed no such pattern, whereas abundant cord blood beta clonotypes carried fewer insertions.

The CDR3 runs 13 residues. Between the trimmed V and J ends, which lost 5 bases and 6 bases, there was a span of 14 bases. Donors uniformly comprised healthy Caucasians. Details on this clonotype: Its target is not known.

The sample was also linked to a second study, of yellow fever vaccine responses in identical twins.

The sequenced sample consisted of PBMCs. The source of this sequence is a woman under 30 in good health. The chain has TRBV12-3 or TRBV12-4 and TRBJ2-7; possible D gene TRBD2, 6 bases. For the CDR3, the DNA is TGTGCCAGCAGTAAACTAGCTTTGGGCGAGCAGTACTTC. The encoded protein is CASSKLALGEQYF.